These 26 T cell receptor beta chains share one sample of origin, sequenced in a study of response to subunit inactivated influenza vaccine. TCRdb used MiXCR to reprocess the RT-PCR reads, holding one entry per CDR3 protein. The sample records 550,000 to 800,000 distinct CDR3 sequences, 15% to 17% being singletons. The material was PBMCs from blood, obtained 11 to 12 days after vaccination. These receptors were collected from a man aged 50 to 60 who received an inactivated influenza vaccine.

This clonotype was observed many times. The genes are TRBV6-1 and TRBJ2-2, with D perhaps being TRBD1 or TRBD2 (6 bases each). Per germline, CDR1 MNHNS and CDR2 SASEGT. V shed 4 bases and J shed 1 base, with 10 bases lying between them. The CDR3 covers 15 residues. The CDR3 sequence is CASSARGLNTGELFF. For the CDR3, the DNA is TGTGCCAGCAGTGCCCGGGGGCTGAACACCGGGGAGCTGTTTTTT.

The rearrangement uses TRBV3-1 and TRBJ2-2, with 9 bases aligning to TRBD1. Per the germline V gene, CDR1 is LGHDT and CDR2 is YNNKEL (reference sequence). With V trimmed by 3 bases and J by 5 bases, 1 base remained unmatched. This CDR3 comprises 14 residues. CDR3 DNA sequence: TGTGCCAGCAGCCAGGGACAGGGAACCGGGGAGCTGTTTTTT. Protein: CASSQGQGTGELFF.

The gene calls are TRBV23-1 and TRBJ2-1, with TRBD1 matching over 10 bases. TRBV23-1 is identified as an open reading frame with a role that is uncertain. Germline trimming cut 4 bases from V and 15 bases from J; bases unmatched to any gene: 9. This CDR3 contains 13 residues. In nucleotides, the CDR3 is TGCGCCAGCAGTCGATTAATCCGGGACAGGGGGTTCTTC. Protein sequence: CASSRLIRDRGFF.

This clonotype was seen a handful of times. The chain joins TRBV29-1 to TRBJ2-5; D gene ambiguous. The germline V and J ends were trimmed by 3 bases and 0 bases, with 11 bases remaining between them. The CDR3 loop spans 14 amino acids. CDR1 and CDR2 (germline): SQVTM, ANQGSEA. CDR3 region: CSVEPPGHQETQYF. The DNA for the CDR3 is TGCAGCGTTGAGCCCCCAGGCCACCAAGAGACCCAGTACTTC.

This clonotype was seen only a few times. This sequence joins TRBV11-2 and TRBJ1-4; D gene unclear. Trimming took off 4 bases at V and 8 bases at J, with 8 bases between the two ends. The CDR3 runs to 12 residues. Germline assignment: CDR1 SGHAT and CDR2 FQNNGV. CDR3 loop: CASSWDGEKLFF. The CDR3 DNA is TGTGCCAGCAGCTGGGATGGGGAAAAACTGTTTTTT.

V is TRBV4-1 and J is TRBJ2-3, with D uncertain. CDR3 length: 16 amino acids. In germline, CDR1 is MGHRA, CDR2 YSYEKL. Deletions cut 3 bases from V and 2 bases from J, with 15 bases between. The CDR3 is CASSHGPWRPTDTQYF. In DNA, the CDR3 is TGCGCCAGCAGCCATGGTCCCTGGCGGCCCACAGATACGCAGTATTTT.

The chain joins TRBV19 to TRBJ2-1, with 8 bases fitting TRBD1. V was pared by 4 bases and J by 1 base, with 6 bases of the junction left unmatched. The CDR3 is 16 amino acids. Germline V gives CDR1 LNHDA, CDR2 SQIVND (reference sequence). In nucleotides, the CDR3 is TGTGCCAGTAGTAAGACAGGGGCCGGGTCCTACAATGAGCAGTTCTTC. Protein product: CASSKTGAGSYNEQFF.

The J gene is TRBJ2-7, the V gene TRBV6-1, with D perhaps assigned TRBD1 or TRBD2 (5 bases each). This CDR3 is 15 amino acids long. The V gene lost 2 bases and the J gene lost 6 bases, with 17 bases spanning the gap. CDR1 is MNHNS, CDR2 SASEGT, per germline. CDR3 in DNA: TGTGCCAGCAGTGAACGACAGACGCCCGGAGGCGAGCAGTACTTC. It is translated as CASSERQTPGGEQYF.

This clonotype was seen only a few times. The rearrangement links TRBV28 to TRBJ2-5; D might be TRBD1 (5 bases). V was pared by 6 bases and J by 0 bases, with 8 bases between. In germline, CDR1 is MDHEN, CDR2 SYDVKM. The CDR3 is 13 amino acids. The CDR3 here is CASRQGNQETQYF. In nucleotides, the CDR3 is TGTGCCAGCAGGCAGGGCAACCAAGAGACCCAGTACTTC. Variable domain in full (rest from reference TRBV28 and TRBJ2-5): DVKVTQSSRYLVKRTGEKVFLECVQDMDHENMFWYRQDPGLGLRLIYFSYDVKMKEKGDIPEGYSVSREKKERFSLILESASTNQTSMYLCASRQGNQETQYFGPGTRLLVL.

This clonotype has a handful of counts. The chain couples TRBV6-5 to TRBJ2-3; D remains unclear. Between the trimmed V and J ends, which lost 8 bases and 0 bases, there was a span of 9 bases. CDR1 MNHEY and CDR2 SVGAGI come from the germline V gene. CDR3 length: 13 residues. The CDR3 spells CASGYSSTDTQYF. CDR3 coding DNA: TGTGCCAGCGGCTACTCAAGCACAGATACGCAGTATTTT.

V usage is TRBV20-1 and J usage is TRBJ1-1; perhaps TRBD1 as D (5 bases). The CDR3 consists of 14 residues. Germline assignment: CDR1 DFQATT and CDR2 SNEGSKA (reference sequence). The V gene lost 4 bases and the J gene lost 6 bases, with 18 bases spanning the gap. The CDR3 loop is CSANDGHPFSEAFF. The CDR3 bases are TGCAGTGCTAACGACGGACACCCCTTCTCTGAAGCTTTCTTT.

This clonotype has only a few counts. The V and J genes are TRBV20-1 and TRBJ2-3, with D perhaps TRBD2 (5 bases). From germline, CDR1 is DFQATT and CDR2 SNEGSKA (reference sequence). V was clipped by 1 base and J by 5 bases, with 19 bases between them. The CDR3 has 16 residues. This CDR3 is CSARVVSLLAGDTQYF. The CDR3, as DNA: TGCAGTGCTAGAGTGGTCAGTTTGCTAGCCGGAGATACGCAGTATTTT.

The chain links TRBV12-3 or TRBV12-4 to TRBJ2-3; 7 nucleotides match TRBD1. After removal of 6 bases from V and 2 bases from J, the junction contained 5 bases not matched to a gene. The length of the CDR3 is 14 residues. The CDR3, as DNA: TGTGCCAGCAGACTGGGACAGTTCACAGATACGCAGTATTTT. The encoded protein is CASRLGQFTDTQYF.

This clonotype has more than one count but fewer than ten. The V and J genes are TRBV6-1 and TRBJ2-2; 12 positions match TRBD2. The CDR3 covers 18 residues. Losses at the gene ends were 4 bases for V and 4 bases for J; bases not matched to a gene: 10. Germline CDR1 and CDR2: MNHNS and SASEGT. DNA of the CDR3: TGTGCCAGCAGTGCCAATCTAGCGGGAGGGTTTAGCACCGGGGAGCTGTTTTTT. Encoded protein: CASSANLAGGFSTGELFF.

This clonotype was found many times. CDR3 nucleotide sequence: TGTGCCAGCAGCCCGCTAGGCGGGAGGGCCTACGAGCAGTACTTC. Translated, it gives CASSPLGGRAYEQYF. The chain carries TRBV3-1 and TRBJ2-7, with 9 bases matching TRBD2. The CDR3 sequence is 15 residues long. With 4 bases clipped from V and 2 bases from J, the junction kept 6 bases outside the gene matches. In germline, CDR1 is LGHDT, CDR2 YNNKEL (reference sequence).

This clonotype was recorded at least ten times. The V call is TRBV12-3 or TRBV12-4, the J call TRBJ1-1; TRBD1 aligns across 8 bases. With 7 bases clipped from V and 4 bases from J, the junction kept 8 bases outside the gene matches. The CDR3 runs 14 residues. The CDR3 is CASTTGGRFTEAFF. The CDR3 bases are TGTGCCAGCACTACAGGGGGAAGGTTCACTGAAGCTTTCTTT.

This clonotype has more than one count but fewer than ten. DNA for the CDR3: TGCGCCAGCAGCTCCGGGACTAGCGGGAGGGACCACGAGCAGTACTTC. Protein product: CASSSGTSGRDHEQYF. The chain employs TRBV5-1 and TRBJ2-7, with 16 bases that match TRBD2. The junction had 5 bases not matched to a gene; V was cut back by 3 bases and J by 5 bases. This CDR3 comprises 16 residues. Germline assignment: CDR1 SGHRS and CDR2 YFSETQ. The full variable domain, in which reference TRBV5-1 and TRBJ2-7 provide the parts outside the CDR3, is KAGVTQTPRYLIKTRGQQVTLSCSPISGHRSVSWYQQTPGQGLQFLFEYFSETQRNKGNFPGRFSGRQFSNSRSEMNVSTLELGDSALYLCASSSGTSGRDHEQYFGPGTRLTVT.

The chain is built from TRBV12-3 or TRBV12-4 and TRBJ2-7; possibly TRBD1 for D (5 bases). The CDR3 length is 14 residues. V was shortened by 5 bases and J by 5 bases, with 16 bases between the two germline ends. The CDR3 coding sequence is TGTGCCAGCAGTCAGACAGCTTCCCCCAACGAGCAGTACTTC. The encoded protein is CASSQTASPNEQYF.

This clonotype has just a few counts. The rearrangement links TRBV20-1 to TRBJ2-1; 13 nucleotides align to TRBD2. The V gene's germline CDR1 is DFQATT and CDR2 SNEGSKA (reference sequence). The CDR3 spans 15 residues. The trim removed 7 bases at V and 6 bases at J, leaving 9 bases unmatched. CDR3 coding DNA: TGCAGTGGGACTAGCGGGAGTAGGAGGGGCAATGAGCAGTTCTTC. Its translation is CSGTSGSRRGNEQFF.

This clonotype came up a few times. DNA of the CDR3: TGTGCCAGCAGCCCTACTTGGGGGACAGGGGACTTCCAAGAGACCCAGTACTTC. Translation: CASSPTWGTGDFQETQYF. The rearrangement links TRBV14 to TRBJ2-5, with 10 bases that match TRBD1. The CDR3 contains 18 residues. The ends lost 4 bases at V and 1 base at J; junction bases unmatched: 12. Germline assignment: CDR1 SGHDN and CDR2 FVKESK.

This clonotype turned up a few times. The chain recombines TRBV5-1 with TRBJ2-3, with 12 bases identical to TRBD2. CDR3 size: 16 residues. Germline trimming cut 0 bases from V and 6 bases from J; bases unmatched to any gene: 5. Germline lookup yields CDR1 SGHRS and CDR2 YFSETQ. The CDR3 is CASSLEAGTSGDTQYF. For the CDR3, the DNA is TGCGCCAGCAGCTTGGAAGCTGGGACTAGCGGGGATACGCAGTATTTT. Drawing the rest from reference TRBV5-1 and TRBJ2-3, the complete variable domain is KAGVTQTPRYLIKTRGQQVTLSCSPISGHRSVSWYQQTPGQGLQFLFEYFSETQRNKGNFPGRFSGRQFSNSRSEMNVSTLELGDSALYLCASSLEAGTSGDTQYFGPGTRLTVL.

The rearrangement links TRBV5-5 to TRBJ2-5; 11 bases fit TRBD2. V trimming: 0 bases; J trimming: 1 base; junction bases outside the gene matches: 5. The CDR3 extends over 17 amino acids. Germline CDR1 is SGHKS and CDR2 is YYEKEE (reference sequence). The CDR3 reads CASSLGTSGPVQETQYF. The DNA of the CDR3 is TGTGCCAGCAGCTTGGGGACTAGCGGGCCCGTCCAAGAGACCCAGTACTTC.

V usage is TRBV6-5 and J usage is TRBJ2-5; the match to TRBD2 covers 7 bases. V lost 0 bases to trimming and J lost 0 bases; unmatched junction nucleotides: 1. The CDR3 is 15 amino acids. Germline V gene lookup returns CDR1 MNHEY and CDR2 SVGAGI. CDR3 region: CASSYSGGYQETQYF. CDR3 bases: TGTGCCAGCAGTTACTCCGGGGGGTACCAAGAGACCCAGTACTTC.

In this sample, this clonotype turned up a few times. The gene calls are TRBV30 and TRBJ2-5; D is ambiguous. CDR3 size: 11 residues. The V gene's germline CDR1 is GTSNPN and CDR2 SVGIG (reference sequence). V lost 0 bases, J lost 7 bases, and 6 bases lay in between. The CDR3 DNA sequence: TGTGCCTGGAGTGTTGGACCGACCCAGTACTTC. Its translation: CAWSVGPTQYF.

The chain joins TRBV6-2 or TRBV6-3 to TRBJ2-1; D is undetermined. The germline gives CDR1 MNHEY, CDR2 SVGEGT. The CDR3 runs 13 residues. Trimming took 4 bases from V and 4 from J, leaving 8 bases between them. The CDR3: CASSLLTYNEQFF. The CDR3 DNA reads as TGTGCCAGCAGTTTATTAACTTACAATGAGCAGTTCTTC.

In this sample, this clonotype turned up a few times. The rearrangement joins TRBV7-9 to TRBJ1-2; 8 nucleotides match TRBD1. The CDR3 is made up of 16 amino acids. Germline V CDR1 and CDR2: SEHNR, FQNEAQ (reference sequence). With V trimmed by 5 bases and J by 2 bases, 10 bases remained unmatched. CDR3 in DNA: TGTGCCAGCAGCCCACTGGGTGACAGGGGAAACTATGGCTACACCTTC. This sequence encodes CASSPLGDRGNYGYTF.